This T cell receptor beta chain was captured by sequencing in a study of response to subunit inactivated influenza vaccine. Trimming removed 4 bases from V and 5 bases from J, with 14 bases in between. This CDR3 has 14 residues. CDR1 is LNHDA and CDR2 is SQIVND in the germline V gene (reference sequence). Note on this clonotype: Antigen unknown.

General study points: T cells newly recruited by each seasonal influenza vaccination are few, the authors suggested.

Via MiXCR, TCRdb re-called the RT-PCR reads, giving one row per CDR3 protein. The sample consists of about 180,000 distinct CDR3 sequences, approximately 8.7% of them appearing once. V usage is TRBV19 and J usage is TRBJ2-5; D assignment may be TRBD1 or TRBD2 (5 bases each). Sequences were derived from non-naive T cells sorted from PBMCs, sampled on the day of vaccination. The source is a man aged 50 or older who received an inactivated influenza vaccine. The CDR3 DNA is TGTGCCAGTAGTACCCCGGGACCGCCGGAGACCCAGTACTTC. It codes for CASSTPGPPETQYF.